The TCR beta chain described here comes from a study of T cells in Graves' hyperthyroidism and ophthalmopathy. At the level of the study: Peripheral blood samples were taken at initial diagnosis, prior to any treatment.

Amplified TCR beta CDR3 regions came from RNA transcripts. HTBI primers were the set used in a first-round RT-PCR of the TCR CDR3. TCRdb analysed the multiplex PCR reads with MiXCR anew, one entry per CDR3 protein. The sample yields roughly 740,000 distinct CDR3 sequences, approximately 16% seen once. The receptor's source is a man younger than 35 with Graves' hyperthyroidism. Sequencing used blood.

The CDR3 DNA sequence: TGTGCCAGCAGTGATCAGGTCAACCACCAAGAGACCCAGTACTTC. Protein product: CASSDQVNHQETQYF. V and J are TRBV6-4 and TRBJ2-5; D ambiguous. Germline lookup yields CDR1 MRHNA and CDR2 SNTAGT. There are 15 residues in the CDR3. Trimming cost V 3 bases and J 0 bases, with 11 bases left between them.